These T cell receptor beta chains were read from a single sample in a study of blood T cells in healthy people across ages. Via MiXCR, TCRdb re-called the 5' RACE reads, giving one row per CDR3 protein. The sample holds 2 million or so distinct CDR3 sequences, roughly 52% seen once. Sequenced sample: blood. The source of these receptors is a woman in her thirties or forties in good health. CDR3s include the opening cysteine and the closing phenylalanine or tryptophan. A D gene is named only where the DNA matches it firmly. Expanded clones are given a class, and other clones once, few, many or no size at all.

NA TRBJ1-1 few TRBV4-2 TGTGCCAGCAGCCAAGCTACTGAAGCTTTCTTT CASSQATEAFF
NA TRBJ1-2 NA TRBV20-1 TGCAGTGCTAGGCCCTCCGGGGGGGTCCAGAGATTCGGCTATGGCTACACCTTC CSARPSGGVQRFGYGYTF
TRBD2 TRBJ2-1 NA TRBV29-1 TGCAGCGTTGAAGCCCGACTAGCGGACGATAAGCAGTTCTTC CSVEARLADDKQFF
TRBD1 TRBJ2-3 NA TRBV2 TGTGCCAGCAGTCGACTGGACAGGGGGGAAGATACGCAGTATTTT CASSRLDRGEDTQYF
NA TRBJ1-4 NA TRBV5-1 TGCGCCAGCAGGCTTAATGAAAAACTGTTTTTT CASRLNEKLFF
TRBD1 TRBJ1-5 NA TRBV29-1 TGCAGCGTTGAAGATGGGACAGGGCCAGGTCAGCCCCAGCATTTT CSVEDGTGPGQPQHF
NA TRBJ2-7 NA TRBV6-1 TGTGCCAGCATCTTCAACTATTACGAGCAGTACTTC CASIFNYYEQYF
NA TRBJ2-3 NA TRBV24-1 TGTGCCACCAGCCAGGACGTGACTAGCACAGATACGCAGTATTTT CATSQDVTSTDTQYF
NA TRBJ2-5 NA TRBV2 TGTGCCAGTCTGATCAGGGCAGGCCCAGAGACCCAGTACTTC CASLIRAGPETQYF
NA TRBJ2-7 NA TRBV15 TGCGCCACCAGCAGAGATTTGGGGATCGCCTACGAGCAGTACTTC CATSRDLGIAYEQYF
TRBD1 TRBJ2-5 NA TRBV20-1 TGCAGTGCCCCGGGACAGGTATCAAATGAGCAGTACTTC CSAPGQVSNEQYF
NA TRBJ2-1 NA TRBV7-2 TGTGCCAGCAGCTTATGGGCCTTTTGGGCCAGCTCCTACAATGAGCAGTTCTTC CASSLWAFWASSYNEQFF
NA TRBJ2-2 NA TRBV12-3/TRBV12-4 TGTGCCAGCAGTTTATCCAGCGGCCGGAACACCGGGGAGCTGTTTTTT CASSLSSGRNTGELFF
NA TRBJ2-1 few TRBV5-6 TGTGCCAGCAGCTTGGACCAGCGGAACAATGAGCAGTTCTTC CASSLDQRNNEQFF
NA TRBJ2-3 once TRBV20-1 TGCAGCTGGCCCCTTAGCACAGATACGCAGTATTTT CSWPLSTDTQYF
TRBD1 TRBJ2-7 once TRBV28 TGTGCCAGCAGTTTACAGGGGGTACGCGAGCAGTACTTC CASSLQGVREQYF
NA TRBJ2-1 few TRBV28 TGTGCCAGCAGTTGGAAGATTGAGCAGTTCTTC CASSWKIEQFF
NA TRBJ2-2 NA TRBV7-9 TGTGCCAGCAGCTACTCACACCAAGCCCGGGGCCTCACCGGGGAGCTGTTTTTT CASSYSHQARGLTGELFF
TRBD2 TRBJ2-3 NA TRBV20-1 TGCAGTGCTTCGTCGGGGGGGCCGACAGATATGCAGTATTTT CSASSGGPTDMQYF
TRBD1 TRBJ2-7 NA TRBV12-3/TRBV12-4 TGTGCCAACAGTTTCGTTCCAGGGGGCTCGTACGAGCAGTACTTC CANSFVPGGSYEQYF